The 30 T cell receptor beta chains below all came from one sample that was sequenced in a study of blood T cell repertoires in COVID-19 (dated by TCRdb to 2018 to 2021). Library method: the immunoSEQ multiplex PCR assay. What TCRdb holds here is the immuneACCESS table cut down to in-frame rearrangements. Part of the clones is not present; checked against another copy, under half of the missing clones reflect an unresolved V gene, and the others are unexplained. A total of hundreds of thousands of clones appear in this sample, approximately 80% of them only once. Less than 8% of the sample is held by the ten biggest clonotypes. Input material: peripheral blood. The receptors come from a woman aged 50 to 60 with acute or convalescent COVID-19.

The chain links TRBV2 to TRBJ1-4, with D possibly TRBD1 on 5 matching bases. Trimming left V 5 bases short and J 0 bases short, with 10 bases between. This CDR3 comprises 15 residues. Per the germline V gene, CDR1 is SNHLY and CDR2 is FYNNEI. Here the CDR3 DNA reads TGTGCCAGCAGTCGCAGGGCTGCAACTAATGAAAAACTGTTTTTT. Translating gives CASSRRAATNEKLFF.

This chain links TRBV11-3 with TRBJ2-3; 7 positions agree with TRBD2. CDR1 and CDR2 from the germline V gene are SGHNT and YENEEA. The CDR3 is made up of 16 amino acids. V dropped 5 bases and J dropped 4; count of bases not matched to a gene: 12. CDR3 protein: CASSLGLRERADTQYF. The CDR3 DNA is TGTGCCAGCAGCCTGGGTTTGCGGGAGAGGGCAGATACGCAGTATTTT. Filled out from reference TRBV11-3 and TRBJ2-3, the complete variable domain reads EAGVVQSPRYKIIEKKQPVAFWCNPISGHNTLYWYLQNLGQGPELLIRYENEEAVDDSQLPKDRFSAERLKGVDSTLKIQPAELGDSAVYLCASSLGLRERADTQYFGPGTRLTVL.

V is TRBV27 and J is TRBJ2-4; D is ambiguous. CDR1 and CDR2 (germline): MNHEY, SMNVEV (reference sequence). The CDR3 length is 13 residues. Trimming shortened V by 2 bases and J by 6 bases, and 8 bases separated the two germline ends. The CDR3 reads CASSLGFGNIQYF. CDR3 bases: TGTGCCAGCAGTTTAGGTTTCGGAAACATTCAGTACTTC.

This clone was recorded only once. This chain links TRBV25-1 with TRBJ1-1; D gene ambiguous. V lost 2 bases and J 3 bases, leaving 10 bases between the germline ends. The CDR3 contains 14 residues. Germline-derived CDR1 and CDR2 are MGHDK and SYGVNS. CDR3 coding DNA: TGTGCCAGCAGTGAACTGGGGAGGGACACTGAAGCTTTCTTT. Encoded protein: CASSELGRDTEAFF.

In this sample, this clone turned up a few times. CDR3 amino acids: CATSRDRAGGLSPLHF. As DNA, the CDR3 is TGTGCCACCAGCAGAGATCGTGCAGGGGGGCTTTCACCCCTCCACTTT. The rearrangement joins TRBV15 to TRBJ1-6, with 7 bases identical to TRBD1. The CDR3 consists of 16 residues. Germline V gene lookup returns CDR1 LNHNV and CDR2 YYDKDF (reference sequence). With 0 bases clipped from V and 9 bases from J, the junction kept 8 bases outside the gene matches.

The chain combines TRBV30 with TRBJ2-4; TRBD1 agrees at 9 bases. Germline V lookup: CDR1 GTSNPN, CDR2 SVGIG (reference sequence). With 3 bases clipped from V and 1 base from J, the junction kept 16 bases outside the gene matches. The CDR3 is 19 amino acids. For the CDR3, the DNA is TGTGCCTGGAGCGCAGGTCGAAATTGGGACAGGGTGGCCAAAAACATTCAGTACTTC. This codes for CAWSAGRNWDRVAKNIQYF.

This clone was seen a handful of times. V usage is TRBV6-1 and J usage is TRBJ2-1; D possibly corresponds to TRBD2 (5 bases). V dropped 0 bases and J dropped 6 bases, with 9 bases sitting between them. Germline V gives CDR1 MNHNS, CDR2 SASEGT. This CDR3 comprises 14 residues. CDR3 in DNA: TGTGCCAGCAGTGAAGCGCGAACTAGCAATGAGCAGTTCTTC. It is translated as CASSEARTSNEQFF.

The V gene is TRBV6-1, the J gene TRBJ1-1; D is uncertain. The germline gives CDR1 MNHNS, CDR2 SASEGT. The V gene lost 2 bases and the J gene lost 0 bases, with 13 bases spanning the gap. The CDR3 sequence is 16 residues long. The CDR3 spells CASSELSTLMNTEAFF. CDR3 sequence (DNA): TGTGCCAGCAGTGAATTGAGCACCCTAATGAACACTGAAGCTTTCTTT.

The chain joins TRBV24-1 to TRBJ2-3, with 11 bases that match TRBD2. The CDR3 is 16 amino acids. Germline CDR1 KGHDR, CDR2 SFDVKD. V gave up 3 bases and J gave up 3 bases; unmatched junction bases: 4. The CDR3 loop reads CATSDGASGRTDTQYF. CDR3 sequence (DNA): TGTGCCACCAGTGATGGGGCTAGCGGGAGGACAGATACGCAGTATTTT.

V gene TRBV11-2 combines with J gene TRBJ1-6, with TRBD1 matching 7 bases. The CDR3 length is 15 residues. Germline V gene lookup returns CDR1 SGHAT and CDR2 FQNNGV. The junction had 2 bases not matched to a gene; V was cut back by 4 bases and J by 2 bases. The CDR3 protein is CASSSGTAYNSPLHF. As DNA, the CDR3 is TGTGCCAGCAGCTCCGGGACAGCCTATAATTCACCCCTCCACTTT.

The J gene is TRBJ2-1, the V gene TRBV5-6; D is unclear. This CDR3 spans 11 amino acids. Germline CDR1 reads SGHDT; CDR2 reads YYEEEE. Trimming removed 1 base from V and 10 bases from J, with 6 bases in between. The CDR3 spells CASSLRVEQFF. The CDR3 DNA reads TGTGCCAGCAGCTTGCGGGTAGAGCAGTTCTTC.

The chain combines TRBV19 with TRBJ1-2; D might be TRBD1 (5 bases). Germline CDR1 reads LNHDA; CDR2 reads SQIVND (reference sequence). Trimming left V 2 bases short and J 3 bases short, with 13 bases between. The CDR3 length is 15 residues. CDR3 nucleotide sequence: TGTGCCAGTAGTATAAACATTAGGACACACTATGGCTACACCTTC. This codes for CASSINIRTHYGYTF.

The rearrangement uses TRBV6-7 and TRBJ2-7; no reliable D call. TRBV6-7 belongs to the ORF category, with a function that is uncertain. This CDR3 region has 16 residues. V lost 2 bases and J 2 bases, leaving 16 bases between the germline ends. CDR3 bases: TGTGCCAGCAGTTACAATGGCAGACACCGAGCCTACGAGCAGTACTTC. This translates into CASSYNGRHRAYEQYF.

The chain couples TRBV4-2 to TRBJ2-7; D call uncertain. This CDR3 has 16 amino acids. Germline V gene data show CDR1 as LGHNA and CDR2 as YNFKEQ. With 0 bases removed from V and 1 base from J, the gap between germline ends came to 13 bases. Here the CDR3 reads CASSQEDPRLSYEQYF. In nucleotides, the CDR3 is TGTGCCAGCAGCCAAGAGGATCCTCGACTTTCCTACGAGCAGTACTTC.

The rearrangement joins TRBV18 to TRBJ2-1, with D uncertain. The V and J ends lost 3 bases and 8 bases respectively, with 5 bases between them. This CDR3 comprises 11 residues. Germline loops: CDR1 KGHSH, CDR2 LQKENI. CDR3 nucleotide sequence: TGTGCCAGCTCACCGGCGGATGAGCAGTTCTTC. As protein: CASSPADEQFF.

The chain links TRBV29-1 to TRBJ2-5, with D perhaps matching TRBD1 (5 bases). Germline V CDR1 and CDR2: SQVTM, ANQGSEA. V shed 5 bases and J shed 2 bases, with 18 bases lying between them. This CDR3 is built from 15 residues. CDR3 in DNA: TGCAGCGTTATTCCTATTTCAGGGATACAAGAGACCCAGTACTTC. This gives the protein CSVIPISGIQETQYF.

The chain recombines TRBV11-2 with TRBJ1-1; D perhaps matches TRBD1 (5 bases). Germline lookup yields CDR1 SGHAT and CDR2 FQNNGV. The length of the CDR3 is 14 residues. V lost 1 base, J lost 5 bases, and 11 bases lay in between. CDR3 loop: CASSLGLRGTEAFF. In nucleotides, the CDR3 is TGTGCCAGCAGCTTAGGGCTCCGGGGGACTGAAGCTTTCTTT.

The chain has TRBV5-1 and TRBJ1-6; 9 nucleotides align to TRBD1. The CDR3 has 16 amino acids. J lost 5 bases, V lost 2 bases, and 5 bases had no gene match. CDR1 is SGHRS, CDR2 YFSETQ, per germline. In DNA form, the CDR3 reads TGCGCCAGCAGCTTAGGGACAGGGTCCGATAATTCACCCCTCCACTTT. This translates into CASSLGTGSDNSPLHF.

This clone was seen just once. This chain links TRBV5-1 with TRBJ1-5; a possible D gene is TRBD1 (6 bases). V lost 4 bases and J 2 bases, leaving 19 bases between the germline ends. This CDR3 comprises 17 residues. The germline V gene has CDR1 SGHRS and CDR2 YFSETQ. The CDR3 region has the DNA TGCGCCAGCAGCCCACAGGGTCTTGGATTTGGCAATCAGCCCCAGCATTTT. As protein: CASSPQGLGFGNQPQHF.

This chain uses TRBV5-6 with TRBJ1-1; no clear D. Trimming stripped 0 bases from V and 6 bases from J, with 6 bases between. This CDR3 is 12 amino acids long. CDR1 is SGHDT and CDR2 is YYEEEE in the germline V gene. The CDR3: CASSLAGPEAFF. Here the CDR3 DNA reads TGTGCCAGCAGCTTGGCCGGTCCTGAAGCTTTCTTT.

The CDR3: CASSTYLRNTEAFF. In nucleotides, the CDR3 is TGTGCCAGTAGTACTTACTTAAGAAACACTGAAGCTTTCTTT. This chain links TRBV19 with TRBJ1-1; D is uncertain. Per the germline V gene, CDR1 is LNHDA and CDR2 is SQIVND (reference sequence). This CDR3 is 14 amino acids long. Between the trimmed V and J ends, which lost 4 bases and 2 bases, there was a span of 11 bases.

This clone turned up a few times. The J gene is TRBJ2-3, the V gene TRBV7-9; 9 bases are a match to TRBD2. Germline V gene lookup returns CDR1 SEHNR and CDR2 FQNEAQ (reference sequence). Losses at the gene ends were 5 bases for V and 4 bases for J; bases not matched to a gene: 13. The CDR3 extends over 17 amino acids. In DNA form, the CDR3 reads TGTGCCAGCAGCGACGGAAATAGCGGGGGCCGGCCAGATACGCAGTATTTT. This codes for CASSDGNSGGRPDTQYF.

The V gene is TRBV5-5, the J gene TRBJ2-2; 8 bases agree with TRBD1. CDR1 is SGHKS, CDR2 YYEKEE, per germline (reference sequence). This CDR3 region has 15 residues. V was pared by 1 base and J by 3 bases, with 2 bases of the junction left unmatched. In DNA, the CDR3 is TGTGCCAGCAGCTTGCAGGGGGCCCACACCGGGGAGCTGTTTTTT. Translating gives CASSLQGAHTGELFF.

The chain uses TRBV4-1 and TRBJ2-1, with D perhaps matching TRBD2 (5 bases). The germline CDR1 and CDR2 sequences are MGHRA and YSYEKL. Trimming cost V 0 bases and J 6 bases, with 12 bases left between them. This CDR3 is built from 15 residues. In DNA form, the CDR3 reads TGCGCCAGCAGCCAAGATCTTCGCGGGTCCAATGAGCAGTTCTTC. It translates to CASSQDLRGSNEQFF.

This chain uses TRBV3-1 (or the pseudogene TRBV3-2) with TRBJ1-1, with D possibly TRBD1 on 5 matching bases. V was shortened by 2 bases and J by 4 bases, with 11 bases between the two germline ends. Germline values: CDR1 LGHDT, CDR2 YNNKEL (reference sequence). This CDR3 is built from 14 residues. DNA for the CDR3: TGTGCCAGCAGCCAACGGGGGAGGAGCACTGAAGCTTTCTTT. Translation gives CASSQRGRSTEAFF.

The J gene is TRBJ2-3, the V gene TRBV5-1; tentatively, D is TRBD1 (5 bases). Germline CDR1 and CDR2: SGHRS and YFSETQ. The CDR3 runs to 15 residues. The V end was cut by 0 bases, the J end by 3 bases, with 11 bases between. In nucleotides, the CDR3 is TGCGCCAGCAGCTTGGAGTCTCAGGGAACAGATACGCAGTATTTT. Translated: CASSLESQGTDTQYF.

This clone is a singleton in its sample. V usage is TRBV20-1 and J usage is TRBJ2-1, with TRBD2 identical over 10 bases. V shed 6 bases, J shed 4 bases, and the junction held 9 bases outside the gene matches. CDR3 size: 15 residues. Germline V lookup: CDR1 DFQATT, CDR2 SNEGSKA (reference sequence). DNA of the CDR3: TGCAGTGCCAGTACCGGGACTAGCGTATACAATGAGCAGTTCTTC. The encoded protein is CSASTGTSVYNEQFF.

The chain uses TRBV6-4 and TRBJ2-6; D gene unclear. This CDR3 has 14 residues. Germline V gene data show CDR1 as MRHNA and CDR2 as SNTAGT. Trimming removed 2 bases from V and 2 bases from J, with 4 bases in between. In DNA form, the CDR3 reads TGTGCCAGCAGTGACAGCACTGGGGCCAACGTCCTGACTTTC. This gives the protein CASSDSTGANVLTF.

The chain uses TRBV23-1 and TRBJ1-1; D is unclear. TRBV23-1 is labeled an ORF, and its function is uncertain. The V and J ends lost 2 bases and 4 bases respectively, with 8 bases between them. The CDR3 runs to 13 residues. The CDR3 DNA sequence: TGCGCCAGCAGTCAAATGGGGAGCACTGAAGCTTTCTTT. Translating gives CASSQMGSTEAFF.

This clone was observed a few times. This rearrangement joins TRBV25-1 to TRBJ1-1, with 9 bases matching TRBD1. The V and J ends lost 2 bases and 12 bases, in that order; junction bases with no gene match: 1. Germline CDR1 MGHDK, CDR2 SYGVNS. There are 11 residues in the CDR3. The CDR3 protein is CASSEGTGTFF. CDR3 DNA sequence: TGTGCCAGCAGTGAAGGGACAGGGACTTTCTTT.